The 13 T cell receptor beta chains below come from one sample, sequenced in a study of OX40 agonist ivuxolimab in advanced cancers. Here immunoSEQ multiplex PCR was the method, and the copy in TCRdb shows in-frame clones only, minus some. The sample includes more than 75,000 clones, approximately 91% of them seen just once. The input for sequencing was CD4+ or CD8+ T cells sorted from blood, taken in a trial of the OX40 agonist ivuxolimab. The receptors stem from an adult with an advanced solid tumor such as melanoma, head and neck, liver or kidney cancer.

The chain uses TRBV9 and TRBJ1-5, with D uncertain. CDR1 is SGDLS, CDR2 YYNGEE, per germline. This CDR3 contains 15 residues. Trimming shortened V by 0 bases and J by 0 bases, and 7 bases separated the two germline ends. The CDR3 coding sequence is TGTGCCAGCAGCGTAGACGGGCTTAGCAATCAGCCCCAGCATTTT. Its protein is CASSVDGLSNQPQHF. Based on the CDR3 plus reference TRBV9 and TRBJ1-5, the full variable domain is DSGVTQTPKHLITATGQRVTLRCSPRSGDLSVYWYQQSLDQGLQFLIQYYNGEERAKGNILERFSAQQFPDLHSELNLSSLELGDSALYFCASSVDGLSNQPQHFGDGTRLSIL.

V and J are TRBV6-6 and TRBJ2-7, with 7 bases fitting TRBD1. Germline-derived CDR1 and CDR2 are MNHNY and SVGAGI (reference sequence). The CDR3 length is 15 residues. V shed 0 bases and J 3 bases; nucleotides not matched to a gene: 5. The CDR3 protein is CASSYSLGQSYEQYF. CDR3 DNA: TGTGCCAGCAGTTACTCATTGGGACAGAGCTACGAGCAGTACTTC.

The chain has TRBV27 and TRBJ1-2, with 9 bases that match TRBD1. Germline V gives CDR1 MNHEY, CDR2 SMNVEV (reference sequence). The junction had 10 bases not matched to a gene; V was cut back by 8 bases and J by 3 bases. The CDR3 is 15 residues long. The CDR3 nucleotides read TGTGCCAGCTCCTCGGGACAGGGTCTCTACTATGGCTACACCTTC. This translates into CASSSGQGLYYGYTF.

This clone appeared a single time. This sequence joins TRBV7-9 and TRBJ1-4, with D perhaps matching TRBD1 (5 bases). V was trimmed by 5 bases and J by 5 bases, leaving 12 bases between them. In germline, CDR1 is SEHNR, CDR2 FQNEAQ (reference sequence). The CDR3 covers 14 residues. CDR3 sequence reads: CASSKDTINEKLFF. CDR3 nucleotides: TGTGCCAGCAGCAAGGACACGATAAATGAAAAACTGTTTTTT.

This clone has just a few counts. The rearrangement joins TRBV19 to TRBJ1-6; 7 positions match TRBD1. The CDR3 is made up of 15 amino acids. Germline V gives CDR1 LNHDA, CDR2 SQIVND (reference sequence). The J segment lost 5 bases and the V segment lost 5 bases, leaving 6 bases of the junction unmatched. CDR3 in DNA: TGTGCCAGTAGTGTCGCCGGGACAGATAATTCACCCCTCCACTTT. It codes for CASSVAGTDNSPLHF.

DNA of the CDR3: TGTGCCAGTGGGGGGTCGGGAGGGTCGTCCTACGAGCAGTACTTC. The encoded protein is CASGGSGGSSYEQYF. The chain is built from TRBV19 and TRBJ2-7; 8 positions agree with TRBD2. From germline, CDR1 is LNHDA and CDR2 SQIVND (reference sequence). Losses at the gene ends were 8 bases for V and 1 base for J; bases not matched to a gene: 10. The CDR3 is made up of 15 amino acids.

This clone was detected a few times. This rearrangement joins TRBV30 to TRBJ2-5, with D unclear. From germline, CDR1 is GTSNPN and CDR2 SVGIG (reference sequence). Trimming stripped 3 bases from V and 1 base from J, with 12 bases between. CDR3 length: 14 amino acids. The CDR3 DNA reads TGTGCCTGGAGGGCCTCCCAATTCCAAGAGACCCAGTACTTC. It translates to CAWRASQFQETQYF.

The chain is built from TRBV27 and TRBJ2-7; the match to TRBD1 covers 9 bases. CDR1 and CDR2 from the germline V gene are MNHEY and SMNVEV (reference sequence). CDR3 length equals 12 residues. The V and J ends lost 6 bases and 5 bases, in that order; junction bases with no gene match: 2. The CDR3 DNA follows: TGTGCCAGCAGAAGGACAGGGGACGAGCAGTACTTC. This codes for CASRRTGDEQYF.

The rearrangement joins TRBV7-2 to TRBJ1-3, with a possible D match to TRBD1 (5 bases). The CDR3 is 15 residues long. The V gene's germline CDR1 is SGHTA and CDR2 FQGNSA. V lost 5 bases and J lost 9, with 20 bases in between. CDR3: CASSLGGGAGGTIYF. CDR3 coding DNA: TGTGCCAGCAGCCTAGGTGGGGGAGCGGGGGGCACCATATATTTT.

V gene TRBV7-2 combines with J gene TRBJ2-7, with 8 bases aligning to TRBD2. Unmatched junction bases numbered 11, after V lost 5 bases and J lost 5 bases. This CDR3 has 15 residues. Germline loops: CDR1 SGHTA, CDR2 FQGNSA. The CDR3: CASSPIGGVSDEQYF. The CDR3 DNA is TGTGCCAGCAGCCCCATCGGGGGGGTCAGCGACGAGCAGTACTTC.

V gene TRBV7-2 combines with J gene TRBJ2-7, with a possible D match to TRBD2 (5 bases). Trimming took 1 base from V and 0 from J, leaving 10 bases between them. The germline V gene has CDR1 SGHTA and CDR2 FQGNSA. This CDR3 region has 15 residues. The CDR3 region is CASSLGTLNSYEQYF. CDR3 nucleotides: TGTGCCAGCAGCTTAGGGACTCTAAACTCCTACGAGCAGTACTTC. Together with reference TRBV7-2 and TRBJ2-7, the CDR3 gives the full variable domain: GAGVSQSPSNKVTEKGKDVELRCDPISGHTALYWYRQSLGQGLEFLIYFQGNSAPDKSGLPSDRFSAERTGGSVSTLTIQRTQQEDSAVYLCASSLGTLNSYEQYFGPGTRLTVT.

As DNA, the CDR3 is TGTGCCAGCAGCTGGGACAGGGGTGGAGGCTACACCTTC. It yields the protein CASSWDRGGGYTF. The chain combines TRBV28 with TRBJ1-2, with 10 bases that match TRBD1. The V and J ends lost 6 bases and 8 bases, in that order; junction bases with no gene match: 6. CDR3 length: 13 amino acids. Germline values: CDR1 MDHEN, CDR2 SYDVKM.

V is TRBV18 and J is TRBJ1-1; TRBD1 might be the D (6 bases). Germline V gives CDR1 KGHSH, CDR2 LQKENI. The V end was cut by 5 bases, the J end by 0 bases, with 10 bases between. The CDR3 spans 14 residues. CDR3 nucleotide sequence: TGTGCCAGCTCATCGGACAGACTGAACACTGAAGCTTTCTTT. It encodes CASSSDRLNTEAFF.